These 7 T cell receptor beta chains originate from one sample sequenced in a study of early T cells in non-severe SARS-CoV-2 infection. TCRdb redid the calling of the 5' RACE reads with MiXCR, one entry per CDR3 protein. The sample lists about 80,000 distinct CDR3 sequences, approximately 11% occurring once. Sequenced: whole blood. These receptor sequences come from an adult who was a healthcare worker with PCR-confirmed SARS-CoV-2 infection or an uninfected control (not recorded which).

This clonotype was seen repeatedly, ten times or more. J is TRBJ2-7 and V is TRBV25-1; TRBD1 might be the D (6 bases). The CDR3 has 14 residues. The germline gives CDR1 MGHDK, CDR2 SYGVNS. With 2 bases removed from V and 2 bases from J, the gap between germline ends came to 10 bases. Written as DNA, the CDR3 is TGTGCCAGCAGTGAACGACAGGCCCCCTACGAGCAGTACTTC. Translating gives CASSERQAPYEQYF.

This clonotype was found many times. The CDR3 nucleotides are TGTGCCAGCAGTGTCAGGGTGCCAGATACGCAGTATTTT. Its translation is CASSVRVPDTQYF. V gene TRBV2 combines with J gene TRBJ2-3; the D gene is possibly TRBD1 (5 bases). The germline CDR1 and CDR2 sequences are SNHLY and FYNNEI. The CDR3 is 13 residues long. Between the trimmed V and J ends, which lost 4 bases and 4 bases, there was a span of 9 bases.

Only a few counts were recorded for this clonotype. The chain has TRBV11-3 and TRBJ2-7; 13 bases are shared with TRBD2. From germline, CDR1 is SGHNT and CDR2 YENEEA. This CDR3 region has 18 residues. With V trimmed by 7 bases and J by 0 bases, 12 bases remained unmatched. The CDR3 loop reads CASIPGTSGVIYSYEQYF. In DNA form, the CDR3 reads TGTGCCAGCATTCCCGGGACTAGCGGGGTTATTTACTCCTACGAGCAGTACTTC. The full variable domain, rest sourced from reference TRBV11-3 and TRBJ2-7, is EAGVVQSPRYKIIEKKQPVAFWCNPISGHNTLYWYLQNLGQGPELLIRYENEEAVDDSQLPKDRFSAERLKGVDSTLKIQPAELGDSAVYLCASIPGTSGVIYSYEQYFGPGTRLTVT.

The CDR3 DNA reads as TGTGCCAGCAGCTTAGCGCCGGCAACCTACGAGCAGTACTTC. Its protein is CASSLAPATYEQYF. The V call is TRBV7-6, the J call TRBJ2-7; no definite D call. Germline V lookup: CDR1 SGHVS, CDR2 FNYEAQ. This CDR3 region has 14 residues. Trimming pared 0 bases from V and 2 bases from J, leaving 8 bases between.

The chain links TRBV7-2 to TRBJ1-6; perhaps TRBD1 as D (6 bases). V lost 0 bases and J lost 6, with 9 bases in between. CDR3 size: 15 residues. The germline CDR1 and CDR2 sequences are SGHTA and FQGNSA. The CDR3 DNA follows: TGTGCCAGCAGCTTAGCGCAGGGGACTAATTCACCCCTCCACTTT. Translation gives CASSLAQGTNSPLHF.

This clonotype was observed many times. The chain links TRBV4-3 to TRBJ1-2; D not resolved. Trimming removed 0 bases at V and 5 bases at J, with 7 bases between. CDR3 length equals 13 residues. Germline-derived CDR1 and CDR2 are LGHNA and YSLEER. CDR3 bases: TGCGCCAGCAGCCAAGACCGGATATATGGCTACACCTTC. This encodes CASSQDRIYGYTF.

The J gene is TRBJ2-2, the V gene TRBV6-2 or TRBV6-3; unclear D gene. Germline CDR1 and CDR2: MNHEY and SVGEGT. V was shortened by 2 bases and J by 3 bases, with 7 bases between the two germline ends. This CDR3 contains 14 residues. CDR3 region: CASSYLEDTGELFF. The CDR3 DNA reads TGTGCCAGCAGTTACCTTGAAGACACCGGGGAGCTGTTTTTT.